Here is one T cell receptor beta chain with its context. These data are taken from a study of blood T cell repertoires in COVID-19. Sequencing was performed with immunoSEQ multiplex PCR; in TCRdb, only in-frame clones are kept and a portion is missing. The profile shows around 140,000 clones, about 80% of them singletons. Trimming left V 3 bases short and J 2 bases short, with 11 bases between. CDR3 size: 14 residues. Germline V gene lookup returns CDR1 SGHDN and CDR2 FVKESK. Sequencing input: peripheral blood. The chain links TRBV14 to TRBJ2-7; D not certain. The receptor comes from a woman aged 55-70 years with acute or convalescent COVID-19. The CDR3 sequence: CASSHIGATYEQYF. In DNA, the CDR3 is TGTGCCAGCAGCCACATAGGAGCGACCTACGAGCAGTACTTC.